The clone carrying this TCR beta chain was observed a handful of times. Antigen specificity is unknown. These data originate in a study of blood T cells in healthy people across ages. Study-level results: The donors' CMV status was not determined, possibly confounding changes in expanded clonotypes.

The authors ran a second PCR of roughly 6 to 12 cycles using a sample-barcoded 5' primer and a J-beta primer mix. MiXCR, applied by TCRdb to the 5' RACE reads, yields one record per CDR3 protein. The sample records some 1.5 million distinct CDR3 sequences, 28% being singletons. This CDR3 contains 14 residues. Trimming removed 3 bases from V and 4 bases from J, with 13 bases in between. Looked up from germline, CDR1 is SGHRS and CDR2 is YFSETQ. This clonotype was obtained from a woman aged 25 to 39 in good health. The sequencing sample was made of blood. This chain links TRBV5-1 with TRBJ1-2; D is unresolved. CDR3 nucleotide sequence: TGCGCCAGCAGCTCCGGACTGGAAGGCTATGGCTACACCTTC. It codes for CASSSGLEGYGYTF. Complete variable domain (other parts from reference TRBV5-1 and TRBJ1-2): KAGVTQTPRYLIKTRGQQVTLSCSPISGHRSVSWYQQTPGQGLQFLFEYFSETQRNKGNFPGRFSGRQFSNSRSEMNVSTLELGDSALYLCASSSGLEGYGYTFGSGTRLTVV.